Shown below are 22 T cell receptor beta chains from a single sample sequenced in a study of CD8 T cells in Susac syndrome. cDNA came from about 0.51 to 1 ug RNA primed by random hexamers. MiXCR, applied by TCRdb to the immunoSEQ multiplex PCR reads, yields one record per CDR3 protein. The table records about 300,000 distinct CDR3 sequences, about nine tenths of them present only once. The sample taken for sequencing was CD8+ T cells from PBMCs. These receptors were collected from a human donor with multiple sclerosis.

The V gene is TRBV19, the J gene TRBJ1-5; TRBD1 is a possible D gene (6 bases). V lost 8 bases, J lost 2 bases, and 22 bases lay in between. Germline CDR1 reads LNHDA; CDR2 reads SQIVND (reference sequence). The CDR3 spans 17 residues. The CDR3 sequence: CASYQGQSGEGNQPQHF. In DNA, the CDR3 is TGTGCCAGTTACCAGGGACAATCGGGTGAAGGCAATCAGCCCCAGCATTTT.

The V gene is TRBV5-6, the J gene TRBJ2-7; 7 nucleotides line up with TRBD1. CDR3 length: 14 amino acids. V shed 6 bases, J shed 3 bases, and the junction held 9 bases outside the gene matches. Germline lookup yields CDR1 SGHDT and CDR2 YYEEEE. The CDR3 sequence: CASTEGQNYYEQYF. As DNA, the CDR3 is TGTGCCAGCACCGAGGGACAGAACTACTACGAGCAGTACTTC.

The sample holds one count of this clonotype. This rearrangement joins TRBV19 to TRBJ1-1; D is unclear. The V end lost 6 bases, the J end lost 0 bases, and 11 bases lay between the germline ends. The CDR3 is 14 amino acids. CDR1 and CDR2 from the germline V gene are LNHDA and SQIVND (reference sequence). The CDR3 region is CASSVRVMNTEAFF. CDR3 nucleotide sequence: TGTGCCAGTAGCGTAAGGGTAATGAACACTGAAGCTTTCTTT.

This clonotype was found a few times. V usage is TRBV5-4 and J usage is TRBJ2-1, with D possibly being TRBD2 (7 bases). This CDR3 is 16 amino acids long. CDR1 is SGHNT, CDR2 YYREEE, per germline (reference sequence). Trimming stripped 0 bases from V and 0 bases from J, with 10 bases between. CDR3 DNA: TGTGCCAGCAGCTTGGAGGGGGGGAGCTCCTACAATGAGCAGTTCTTC. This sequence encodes CASSLEGGSSYNEQFF.

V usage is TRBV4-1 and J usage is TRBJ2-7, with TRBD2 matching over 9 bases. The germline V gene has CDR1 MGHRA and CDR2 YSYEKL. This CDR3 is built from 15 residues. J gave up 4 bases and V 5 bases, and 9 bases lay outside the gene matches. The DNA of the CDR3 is TGCGCCAGCAGCATTGGCGGGGGGGCGGTTTACGAGCAGTACTTC. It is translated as CASSIGGGAVYEQYF.

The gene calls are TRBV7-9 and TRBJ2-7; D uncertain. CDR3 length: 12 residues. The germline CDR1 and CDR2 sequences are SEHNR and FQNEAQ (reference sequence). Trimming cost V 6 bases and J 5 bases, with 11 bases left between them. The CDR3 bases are TGTGCCAGCAGGGCCCTAGGACACGAGCAGTACTTC. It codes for CASRALGHEQYF.

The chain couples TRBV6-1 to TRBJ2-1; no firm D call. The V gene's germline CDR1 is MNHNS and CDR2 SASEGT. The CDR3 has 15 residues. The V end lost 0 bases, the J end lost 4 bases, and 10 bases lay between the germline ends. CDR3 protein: CASSEAGSPYNEQFF. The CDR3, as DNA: TGTGCCAGCAGTGAAGCGGGCAGTCCTTACAATGAGCAGTTCTTC.

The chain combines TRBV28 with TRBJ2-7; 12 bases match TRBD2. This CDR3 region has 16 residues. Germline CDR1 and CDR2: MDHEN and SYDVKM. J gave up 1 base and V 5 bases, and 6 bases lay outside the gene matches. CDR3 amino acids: CASSLRLAGASYEQYF. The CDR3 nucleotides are TGTGCCAGCAGTCTTAGACTAGCGGGGGCGTCCTACGAGCAGTACTTC.

The CDR3 here is CASSLAGVPSETQYF. DNA of the CDR3: TGTGCCAGCAGTTTGGCAGGCGTCCCCTCAGAGACCCAGTACTTC. The chain recombines TRBV28 with TRBJ2-5; unclear D gene. CDR1 and CDR2 (germline): MDHEN, SYDVKM. This CDR3 has 15 residues. The V end lost 3 bases, the J end lost 4 bases, and 15 bases lay between the germline ends.

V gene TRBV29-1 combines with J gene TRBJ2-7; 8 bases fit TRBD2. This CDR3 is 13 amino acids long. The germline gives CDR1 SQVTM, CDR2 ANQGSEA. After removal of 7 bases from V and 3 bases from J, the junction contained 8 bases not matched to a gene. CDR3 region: CSALPGGGYEQYF. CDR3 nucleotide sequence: TGCAGCGCCCTACCCGGGGGGGGCTACGAGCAGTACTTC.

This CDR3 reads CASSEGRRSSYNSPLHF. CDR3 coding DNA: TGTGCCAGCAGTGAGGGCAGGAGAAGCTCCTATAATTCACCCCTCCACTTT. This chain uses TRBV2 with TRBJ1-6; D call uncertain. Trimming left V 3 bases short and J 0 bases short, with 12 bases between. In germline, CDR1 is SNHLY, CDR2 FYNNEI. This CDR3 has 17 residues.

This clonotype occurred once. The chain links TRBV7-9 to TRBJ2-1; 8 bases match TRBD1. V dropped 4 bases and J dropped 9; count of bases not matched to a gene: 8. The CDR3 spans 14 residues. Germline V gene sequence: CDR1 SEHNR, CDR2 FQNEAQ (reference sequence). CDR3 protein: CASSSGQEWGEQFF. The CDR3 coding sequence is TGTGCCAGCAGCTCGGGACAGGAGTGGGGTGAGCAGTTCTTC.

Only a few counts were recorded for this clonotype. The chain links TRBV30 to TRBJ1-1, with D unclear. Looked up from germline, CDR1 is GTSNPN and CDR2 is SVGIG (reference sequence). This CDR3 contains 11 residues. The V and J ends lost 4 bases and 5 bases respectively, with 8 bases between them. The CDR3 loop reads CAWIGGTEAFF. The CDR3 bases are TGTGCCTGGATAGGAGGAACTGAAGCTTTCTTT.

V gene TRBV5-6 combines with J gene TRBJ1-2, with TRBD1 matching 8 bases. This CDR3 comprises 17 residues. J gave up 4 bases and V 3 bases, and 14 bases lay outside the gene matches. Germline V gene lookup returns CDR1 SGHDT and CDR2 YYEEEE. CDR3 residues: CASSSETEGQVVYGYTF. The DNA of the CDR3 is TGTGCCAGCAGCTCGGAGACAGAGGGACAGGTGGTCTATGGCTACACCTTC.

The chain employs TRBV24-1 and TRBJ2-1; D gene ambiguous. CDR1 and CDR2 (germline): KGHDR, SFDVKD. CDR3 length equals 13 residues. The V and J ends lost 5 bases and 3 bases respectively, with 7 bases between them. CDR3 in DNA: TGTGCCACCAGTGTAAGAGGCTACAATGAGCAGTTCTTC. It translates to CATSVRGYNEQFF.

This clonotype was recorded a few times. The CDR3 sequence is CASSPQVYNEQFF. CDR3 coding DNA: TGTGCCAGTAGCCCACAGGTCTACAATGAGCAGTTCTTC. The chain links TRBV19 to TRBJ2-1, with D possibly TRBD1 on 5 matching bases. Looked up from germline, CDR1 is LNHDA and CDR2 is SQIVND (reference sequence). CDR3 length: 13 residues. Trimming took 6 bases from V and 3 from J, leaving 9 bases between them.

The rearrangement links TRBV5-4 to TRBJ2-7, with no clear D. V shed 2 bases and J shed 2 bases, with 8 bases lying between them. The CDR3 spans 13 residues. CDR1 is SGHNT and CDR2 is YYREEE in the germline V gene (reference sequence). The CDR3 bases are TGTGCCAGCAGCTTCGGAAAACCCTACGAGCAGTACTTC. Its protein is CASSFGKPYEQYF.

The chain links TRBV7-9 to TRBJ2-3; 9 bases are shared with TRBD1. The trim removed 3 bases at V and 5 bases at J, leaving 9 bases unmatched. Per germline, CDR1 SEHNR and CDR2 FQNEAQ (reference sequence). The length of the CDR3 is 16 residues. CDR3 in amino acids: CASSFGDRADLDTQYF. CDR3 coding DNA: TGTGCCAGCAGCTTTGGGGACAGGGCGGATTTAGATACGCAGTATTTT.

In DNA, the CDR3 is TGTGCCACCCAGGTGTTCCGGGCTAGCACAGATACGCAGTATTTT. This translates into CATQVFRASTDTQYF. This sequence joins TRBV27 and TRBJ2-3, with no clear D. The CDR3 is 15 residues long. Germline CDR1 is MNHEY and CDR2 is SMNVEV (reference sequence). Deletions cut 10 bases from V and 0 bases from J, with 17 bases between.

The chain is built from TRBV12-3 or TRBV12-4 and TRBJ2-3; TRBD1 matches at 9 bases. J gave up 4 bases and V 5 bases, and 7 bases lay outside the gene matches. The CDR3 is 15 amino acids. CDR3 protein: CASSRTGATSDTQYF. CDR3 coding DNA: TGTGCCAGCAGTCGGACAGGGGCCACGTCAGATACGCAGTATTTT.

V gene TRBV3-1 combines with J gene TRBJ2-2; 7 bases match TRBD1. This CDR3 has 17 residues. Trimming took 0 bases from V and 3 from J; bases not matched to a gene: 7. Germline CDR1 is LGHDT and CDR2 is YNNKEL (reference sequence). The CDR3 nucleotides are TGTGCCAGCAGCCAAGAAGTTCCAGGGGGATACACCGGGGAGCTGTTTTTT. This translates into CASSQEVPGGYTGELFF.

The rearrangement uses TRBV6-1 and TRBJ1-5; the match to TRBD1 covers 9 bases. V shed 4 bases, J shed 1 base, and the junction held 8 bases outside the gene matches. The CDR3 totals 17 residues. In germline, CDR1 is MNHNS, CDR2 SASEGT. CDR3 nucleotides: TGTGCCAGCAGTGTCGAACAGGGGGCGAGGAGCAATCAGCCCCAGCATTTT. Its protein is CASSVEQGARSNQPQHF.